This TCR beta chain emerged from a study of Graves' ophthalmopathy and Graves' hyperthyroidism. This clonotype was observed many times. Its antigen is still unknown. Amplified material comprised TCR beta CDR3 regions derived from RNA transcripts. The first-round RT-PCR employed HTBI primers together with the Qiagen OneStep RT-PCR kit. A multiplex PCR was then performed as the second round. TCRdb re-analysed the multiplex PCR reads in MiXCR, keeping a single row per CDR3 protein. The sample holds around 1,200,000 distinct CDR3 sequences; about 38% are singletons and the top ten take 11%. The V gene's germline CDR1 is SGHTA and CDR2 FQGNSA. The CDR3 runs to 16 residues. The trim removed 0 bases at V and 4 bases at J, leaving 7 bases unmatched. Study-level points and caveats: Most thyroid clonotypes with frequency above 0.001 were detected in blood too. Progression of ophthalmopathy was predicted by the model with around 68% sensitivity and around 77% specificity.

Sequenced material: peripheral blood or thyroid tissue (not recorded which). The receptor was derived from an adult man with Graves' hyperthyroidism. The chain employs TRBV7-2 and TRBJ2-7, with 9 bases lining up with TRBD2. CDR3 DNA: TGTGCCAGCAGCTTAGCGGATAGCGGGAGCGGGTACGAGCAGTACTTC. Amino acids: CASSLADSGSGYEQYF.